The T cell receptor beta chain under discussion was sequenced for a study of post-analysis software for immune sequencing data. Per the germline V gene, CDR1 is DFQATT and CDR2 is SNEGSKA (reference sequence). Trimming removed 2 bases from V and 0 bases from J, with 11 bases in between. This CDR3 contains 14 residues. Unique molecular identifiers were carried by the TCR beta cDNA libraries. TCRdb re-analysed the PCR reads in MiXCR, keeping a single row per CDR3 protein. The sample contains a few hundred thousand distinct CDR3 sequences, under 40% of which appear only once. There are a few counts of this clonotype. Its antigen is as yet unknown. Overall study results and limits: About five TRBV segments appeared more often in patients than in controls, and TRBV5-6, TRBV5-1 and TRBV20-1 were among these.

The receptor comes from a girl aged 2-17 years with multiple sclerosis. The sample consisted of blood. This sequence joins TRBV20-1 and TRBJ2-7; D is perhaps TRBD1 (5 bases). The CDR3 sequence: CSARTGASSYEQYF. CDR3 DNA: TGCAGTGCTAGAACAGGCGCTAGCTCCTACGAGCAGTACTTC.